The following is a TCR beta chain sequence with its context. The record originates from a study of shared T cell receptors in the human thymus. TCRdb's copy holds only in-frame clones and misses some; the assay was immunoSEQ multiplex PCR. The sample carries over 650,000 clones, more than 75% recorded once. Germline CDR1 and CDR2: LNHDA and SQIVND (reference sequence). This CDR3 has 14 amino acids. J gave up 2 bases and V 6 bases, and 4 bases lay outside the gene matches. In addition, the sample was reused for a study of human thymus T cells.

The chain employs TRBV19 and TRBJ1-2; 9 bases match TRBD1. The material sequenced was thymocytes. This receptor was taken from a boy less than two years old with a congenital heart defect. The CDR3 is CASRRTGDNYGYTF. In nucleotides, the CDR3 is TGTGCCAGTAGGAGGACAGGGGACAACTATGGCTACACCTTC.